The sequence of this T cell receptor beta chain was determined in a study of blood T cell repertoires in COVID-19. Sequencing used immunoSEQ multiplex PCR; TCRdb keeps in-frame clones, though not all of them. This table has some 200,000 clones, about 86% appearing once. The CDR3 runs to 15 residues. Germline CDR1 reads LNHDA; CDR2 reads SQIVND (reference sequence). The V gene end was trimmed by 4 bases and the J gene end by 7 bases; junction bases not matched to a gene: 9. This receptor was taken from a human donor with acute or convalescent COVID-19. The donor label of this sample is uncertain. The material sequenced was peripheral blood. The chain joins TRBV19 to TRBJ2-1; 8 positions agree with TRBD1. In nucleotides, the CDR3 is TGTGCCAGTAGTAACTGGACAGGGTCCGCGAATGAGCAGTTCTTC. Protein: CASSNWTGSANEQFF.